Sequencing of this T cell receptor (beta chain) was carried out in a study of blood T cell repertoires in COVID-19. Study-wide background: Both acute and convalescent COVID-19 samples were obtained from the United States, Italy and Spain. Sources were T cells, B-cell-depleted T cells, or PBMCs; the material itself was cDNA or gDNA.

The CDR3 length is 16 residues. Trimming cost V 6 bases and J 3 bases; bases outside gene matches: 3. The germline gives CDR1 LNHDA, CDR2 SQIVND (reference sequence). Study processing details: Amplification from reference gene primers served as the basis for estimated nucleated cell counts. Method: immunoSEQ multiplex PCR; TCRdb's copy keeps in-frame clones and lacks some. Clone size and V and J calls were adopted from that table, with D and trimming inferred from the DNA. The repertoire holds around 26,000 clones, with around 82% as singletons. The chain uses TRBV19 and TRBJ2-2, with TRBD2 identical over 14 bases. The sequence was collected from an older man with active or convalescent COVID-19. The sequenced sample consisted of peripheral blood. CDR3: CASRPGLAGDTGELFF. For the CDR3, the DNA is TGTGCCAGTAGACCGGGACTAGCGGGAGACACCGGGGAGCTGTTTTTT. The full variable domain, rest sourced from reference TRBV19 and TRBJ2-2, is DGGITQSPKYLFRKEGQNVTLSCEQNLNHDAMYWYRQDPGQGLRLIYYSQIVNDFQKGDIAEGYSVSREKKESFPLTVTSAQKNPTAFYLCASRPGLAGDTGELFFGEGSRLTVL.